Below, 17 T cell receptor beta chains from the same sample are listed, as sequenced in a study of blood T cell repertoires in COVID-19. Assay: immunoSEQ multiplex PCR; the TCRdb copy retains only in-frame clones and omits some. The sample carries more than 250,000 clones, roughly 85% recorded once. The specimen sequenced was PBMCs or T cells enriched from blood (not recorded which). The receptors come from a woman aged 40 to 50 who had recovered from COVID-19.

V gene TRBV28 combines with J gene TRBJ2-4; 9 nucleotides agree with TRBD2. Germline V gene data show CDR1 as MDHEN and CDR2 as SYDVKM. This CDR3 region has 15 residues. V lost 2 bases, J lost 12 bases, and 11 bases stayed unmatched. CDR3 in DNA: TGTGCCAGCAGTTTAATCAGGGCGGGAGGGGCCCCTCAGTACTTC. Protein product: CASSLIRAGGAPQYF.

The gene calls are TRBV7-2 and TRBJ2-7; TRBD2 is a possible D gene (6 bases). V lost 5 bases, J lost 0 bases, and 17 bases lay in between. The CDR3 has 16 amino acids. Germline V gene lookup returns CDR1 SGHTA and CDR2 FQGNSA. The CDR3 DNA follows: TGTGCCAGCAGCCCCTCCTCCGGACTACTCTCCTACGAGCAGTACTTC. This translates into CASSPSSGLLSYEQYF.

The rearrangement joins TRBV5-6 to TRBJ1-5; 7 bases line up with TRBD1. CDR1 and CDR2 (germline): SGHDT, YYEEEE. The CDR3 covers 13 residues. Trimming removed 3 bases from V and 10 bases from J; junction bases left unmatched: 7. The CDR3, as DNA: TGTGCCAGCAGCTCGGGGACAGAGAAACCCCAGCATTTT. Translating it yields CASSSGTEKPQHF. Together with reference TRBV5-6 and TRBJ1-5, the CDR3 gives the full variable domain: DAGVTQSPTHLIKTRGQQVTLRCSPKSGHDTVSWYQQALGQGPQFIFQYYEEEERQRGNFPDRFSGHQFPNYSSELNVNALLLGDSALYLCASSSGTEKPQHFGDGTRLSIL.

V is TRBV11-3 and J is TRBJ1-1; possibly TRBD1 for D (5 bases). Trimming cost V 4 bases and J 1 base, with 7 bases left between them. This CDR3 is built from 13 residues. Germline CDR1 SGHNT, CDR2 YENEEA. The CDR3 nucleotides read TGTGCCAGCAGCTCGACAGCGAACACTGAAGCTTTCTTT. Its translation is CASSSTANTEAFF.

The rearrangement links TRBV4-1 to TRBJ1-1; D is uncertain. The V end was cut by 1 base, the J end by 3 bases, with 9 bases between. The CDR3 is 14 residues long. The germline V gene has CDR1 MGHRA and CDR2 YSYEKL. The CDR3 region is CASSQGGSDTEAFF. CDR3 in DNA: TGCGCCAGCAGCCAAGGAGGTTCCGACACTGAAGCTTTCTTT.

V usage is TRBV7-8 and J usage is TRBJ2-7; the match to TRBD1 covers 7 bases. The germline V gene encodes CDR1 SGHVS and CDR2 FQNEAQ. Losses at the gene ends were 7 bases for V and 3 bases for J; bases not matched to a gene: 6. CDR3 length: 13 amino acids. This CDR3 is CASTPAGGYEQYF. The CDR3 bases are TGTGCCAGCACCCCGGCAGGGGGCTACGAGCAGTACTTC. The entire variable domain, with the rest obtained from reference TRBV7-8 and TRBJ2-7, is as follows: GAGVSQSPRYKVAKRGQDVALRCDPISGHVSLFWYQQALGQGPEFLTYFQNEAQLDKSGLPSDRFFAERPEGSVSTLKIQRTQQEDSAVYLCASTPAGGYEQYFGPGTRLTVT.

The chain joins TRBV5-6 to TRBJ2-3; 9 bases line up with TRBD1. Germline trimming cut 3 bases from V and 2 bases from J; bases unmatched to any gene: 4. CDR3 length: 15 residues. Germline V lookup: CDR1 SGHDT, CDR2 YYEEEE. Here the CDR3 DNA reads TGTGCCAGCAGCTACCGGGACAGGGACACAGATACGCAGTATTTT. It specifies CASSYRDRDTDTQYF.

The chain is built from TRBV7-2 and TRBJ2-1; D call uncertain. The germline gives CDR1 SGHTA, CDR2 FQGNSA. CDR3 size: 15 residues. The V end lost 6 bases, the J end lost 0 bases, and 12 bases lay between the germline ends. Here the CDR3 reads CASRSSGSSYNEQFF. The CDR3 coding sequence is TGTGCCAGCAGATCAAGTGGCAGCTCCTACAATGAGCAGTTCTTC.

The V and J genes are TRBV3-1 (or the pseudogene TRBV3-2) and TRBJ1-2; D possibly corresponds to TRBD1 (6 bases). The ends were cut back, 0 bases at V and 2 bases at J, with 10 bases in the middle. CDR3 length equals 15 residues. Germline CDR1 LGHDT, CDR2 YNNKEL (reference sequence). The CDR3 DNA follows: TGTGCCAGCAGCCAAGATCGTAGGGGGAACTATGGCTACACCTTC. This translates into CASSQDRRGNYGYTF.

The CDR3, as DNA: TGTGCCAGCAGTAGGGGACTAGCGACGTCCTACGAGCAGTACTTC. Translation: CASSRGLATSYEQYF. The chain has TRBV27 and TRBJ2-7, with 10 bases that match TRBD2. CDR3 size: 15 residues. The V segment lost 5 bases and the J segment 1 base; nucleotides outside the gene matches: 5. Germline CDR1 and CDR2: MNHEY and SMNVEV (reference sequence).

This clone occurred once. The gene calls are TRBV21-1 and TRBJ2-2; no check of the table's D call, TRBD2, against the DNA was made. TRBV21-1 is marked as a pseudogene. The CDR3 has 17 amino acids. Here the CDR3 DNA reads TGTGCCAGCACCCCTTACCGACTAGCGGGCCCGAGGGGGGAGCTGTTTTTT. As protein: CASTPYRLAGPRGELFF.

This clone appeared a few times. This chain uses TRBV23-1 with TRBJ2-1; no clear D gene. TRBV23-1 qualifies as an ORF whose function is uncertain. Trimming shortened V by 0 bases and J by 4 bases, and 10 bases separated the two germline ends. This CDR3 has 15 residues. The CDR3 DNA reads TGCGCCAGCAGTCAATCGTCCTCCGCGTACAATGAGCAGTTCTTC. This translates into CASSQSSSAYNEQFF.

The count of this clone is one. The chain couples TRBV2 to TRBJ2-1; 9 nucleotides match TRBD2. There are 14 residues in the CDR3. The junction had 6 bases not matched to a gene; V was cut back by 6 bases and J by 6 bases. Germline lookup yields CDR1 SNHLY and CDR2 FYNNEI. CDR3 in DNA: TGTGCCAGCAGAGTGGGACTAGCTTTCAATGAGCAGTTCTTC. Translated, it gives CASRVGLAFNEQFF.

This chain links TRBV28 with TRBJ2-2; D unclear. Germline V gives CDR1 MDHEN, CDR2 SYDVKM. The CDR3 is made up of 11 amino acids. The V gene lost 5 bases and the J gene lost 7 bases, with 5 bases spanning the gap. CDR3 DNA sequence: TGTGCCAGCAGTCTTAACGGGGAGCTGTTTTTT. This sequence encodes CASSLNGELFF. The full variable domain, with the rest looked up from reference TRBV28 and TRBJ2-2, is DVKVTQSSRYLVKRTGEKVFLECVQDMDHENMFWYRQDPGLGLRLIYFSYDVKMKEKGDIPEGYSVSREKKERFSLILESASTNQTSMYLCASSLNGELFFGEGSRLTVL.

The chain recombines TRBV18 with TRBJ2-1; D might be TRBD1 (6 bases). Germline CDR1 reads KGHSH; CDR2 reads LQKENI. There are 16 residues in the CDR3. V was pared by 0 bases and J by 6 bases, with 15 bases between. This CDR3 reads CASSPPGTRIINEQFF. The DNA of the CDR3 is TGTGCCAGCTCACCACCCGGGACACGGATAATCAATGAGCAGTTCTTC. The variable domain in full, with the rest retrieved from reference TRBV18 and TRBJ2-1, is NAGVMQNPRHLVRRRGQEARLRCSPMKGHSHVYWYRQLPEEGLKFMVYLQKENIIDESGMPKERFSAEFPKEGPSILRIQQVVRGDSAAYFCASSPPGTRIINEQFFGPGTRLTVL.

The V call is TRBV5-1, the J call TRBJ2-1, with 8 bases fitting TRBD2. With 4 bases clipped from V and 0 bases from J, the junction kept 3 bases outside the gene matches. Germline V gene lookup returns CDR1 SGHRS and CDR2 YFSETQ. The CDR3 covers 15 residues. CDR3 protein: CASSILAASYNEQFF. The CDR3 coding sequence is TGCGCCAGCAGCATACTAGCGGCCTCCTACAATGAGCAGTTCTTC.

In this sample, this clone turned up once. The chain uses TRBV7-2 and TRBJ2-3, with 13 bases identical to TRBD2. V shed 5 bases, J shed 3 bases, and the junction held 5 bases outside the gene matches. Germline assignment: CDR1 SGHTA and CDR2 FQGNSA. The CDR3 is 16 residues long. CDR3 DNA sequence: TGTGCCAGCAGCAGGACTAGCGGGAGTTGGACAGATACGCAGTATTTT. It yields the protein CASSRTSGSWTDTQYF.